The 5 T cell receptor beta chains below come from one sample, sequenced in a study of PD-1 blockade in classical Hodgkin lymphoma. As for time point: newly diagnosed, previously untreated cHL patient sample. Purification of CD4+ T cells from thawed PBMCs was achieved by magnetic negative selection. Profiling relied on immunoSEQ multiplex PCR, and the TCRdb table lists in-frame clones only, not all of them. The sample consists of fewer than 25,000 clones, roughly 87% of them appearing once. Sequences were obtained from CD4+ T cells from blood. The receptors were sampled from a human donor with classical Hodgkin lymphoma.

The gene calls are TRBV18 and TRBJ1-5; tentatively, D is TRBD1 (6 bases). The CDR3 consists of 18 residues. Trimming removed 2 bases at V and 6 bases at J, with 23 bases between. The germline V gene encodes CDR1 KGHSH and CDR2 LQKENI. The DNA of the CDR3 is TGTGCCAGCTCACCAGTAGTATCCGGTGGGGGGGCCGTTCAGCCCCAGCATTTT. It translates to CASSPVVSGGGAVQPQHF.

This sequence joins TRBV5-1 and TRBJ2-2; 7 nucleotides agree with TRBD1. V lost 3 bases and J lost 0; bases outside the gene matches: 11. The CDR3 is 18 amino acids. The germline gives CDR1 SGHRS, CDR2 YFSETQ. In DNA, the CDR3 is TGCGCCAGCAGCTCCTCCCTCTGGACAGGATCGAACACCGGGGAGCTGTTTTTT. This sequence encodes CASSSSLWTGSNTGELFF.

This clone was detected only once. In DNA form, the CDR3 reads TGTGCCAGCAGTTTAAGGCGGGGGGGCACAGATACGCAGTATTTT. Its translation is CASSLRRGGTDTQYF. The rearrangement uses TRBV27 and TRBJ2-3; the match to TRBD2 covers 8 bases. Trimming took 2 bases from V and 1 from J; bases not matched to a gene: 2. This CDR3 comprises 15 residues. CDR1 MNHEY and CDR2 SMNVEV come from the germline V gene (reference sequence).

This clone was seen just once. The chain joins TRBV21-1 to TRBJ1-1. TRBV21-1 has pseudogene status. The CDR3 contains 17 residues. The CDR3 sequence is CASEAENLRFDSTEAFF. The DNA for the CDR3 is TGTGCCAGCGAAGCAGAAAACCTCAGATTCGATTCCACTGAAGCTTTCTTT.

V and J are TRBV27 and TRBJ2-5; 9 nucleotides match TRBD2. The V segment lost 6 bases and the J segment 2 bases; nucleotides outside the gene matches: 16. The germline CDR1 and CDR2 sequences are MNHEY and SMNVEV (reference sequence). The CDR3 runs to 18 residues. The CDR3 reads CASRESGASGRLQETQYF. The CDR3 DNA follows: TGTGCCAGCAGGGAAAGTGGAGCCAGCGGGAGGTTACAAGAGACCCAGTACTTC.